Presented here are 13 T cell receptor beta chains from one specimen sequenced in a study of T-cell reconstitution after alpha-beta-depleted transplantation in children. During its preparation, the TCRbeta library received unique molecular identifiers. TCRdb re-derived calls from the PCR reads in MiXCR, one entry per CDR3 protein. The sample carries a few hundred thousand distinct CDR3 sequences, roughly 27% recorded once. Material: PBMCs, obtained before TCRalphabeta/CD19-depleted stem cell transplant. All receptors derive from a boy younger than two with Wiskott-Aldrich syndrome, due to receive a stem cell transplant.

This clonotype was counted between two and nine times. The junction differs from germline at one of its ends, possibly a read error. The chain employs TRBV7-9 and TRBJ2-1; TRBD1 might be the D (6 bases). Germline values: CDR1 SEHNR, CDR2 FQNEAQ (reference sequence). The CDR3 sequence is 10 residues long. The CDR3 nucleotides read TGTGCCAGCAGCTCGGACAGCAGGGTCTTC. Translation: CASSSDSRVF.

This clonotype appeared a few times. V gene TRBV5-1 combines with J gene TRBJ2-6; 11 positions match TRBD2. CDR3 length: 19 residues. Germline lookup yields CDR1 SGHRS and CDR2 YFSETQ. Trimming took 4 bases from V and 4 from J; bases not matched to a gene: 13. DNA for the CDR3: TGCGCCAGCAGCCCCATGACCCCTAGCGGGAGGATCGGGGCCAACGTCCTGACTTTC. Its protein product is CASSPMTPSGRIGANVLTF.

This clonotype was seen a few times. A read error may produce the germline difference seen at one junction end. This chain joins TRBV10-3 and TRBJ2-5; TRBD2 agrees at 8 bases. CDR1 and CDR2 from the germline V gene are ENHRY and SYGVKD. The CDR3 runs to 15 residues. The CDR3 spells CAISLSGTNQETQYF. CDR3 DNA: TGTGCCATCAGCCTTAGCGGGACCAACCAGGAGACCCAGTACTTC.

The chain couples TRBV6-1 to TRBJ2-3; D is possibly TRBD1 (6 bases). Trimming stripped 2 bases from V and 2 bases from J, with 11 bases between. The CDR3 covers 15 residues. Looked up from germline, CDR1 is MNHNS and CDR2 is SASEGT. CDR3 DNA: TGTGCCAGCAGTGAAAGTACAGGGAACACAGATACGCAGTATTTT. Translated: CASSESTGNTDTQYF.

The V and J genes are TRBV20-1 and TRBJ2-1; 16 bases fit TRBD2. CDR1 is DFQATT, CDR2 SNEGSKA, per germline (reference sequence). The CDR3 runs 16 residues. With 4 bases clipped from V and 5 bases from J, the junction kept 5 bases outside the gene matches. CDR3 protein: CSATGTSGRADNEQFF. CDR3 sequence (DNA): TGCAGTGCTACCGGGACTAGCGGGAGGGCCGACAATGAGCAGTTCTTC.

On this clonotype: This may be a read error, as it is one base from a much larger clone. V usage is TRBV20-1 and J usage is TRBJ2-7; 10 bases fit TRBD2. Germline lookup yields CDR1 DFQATT and CDR2 SNEGSKA (reference sequence). The CDR3 contains 13 residues. J gave up 3 bases and V 8 bases, and 7 bases lay outside the gene matches. CDR3 in DNA: TGCAGTACTGAAGGACTAGCGGACTACGAGCAGTACTTC. This translates into CSTEGLADYEQYF.

The rearrangement links TRBV10-3 to TRBJ2-7; D is unclear. V lost 7 bases, J lost 2 bases, and 12 bases lay in between. The CDR3 extends over 13 amino acids. Germline lookup yields CDR1 ENHRY and CDR2 SYGVKD. This chain's CDR3 is CAITKDGTYEQYF. DNA for the CDR3: TGTGCCATCACCAAGGATGGCACCTACGAGCAGTACTTC.

This rearrangement joins TRBV5-1 to TRBJ2-1; D gene unclear. CDR1 is SGHRS and CDR2 is YFSETQ in the germline V gene. With 3 bases removed from V and 7 bases from J, the gap between germline ends came to 23 bases. CDR3 length: 17 residues. The CDR3 coding sequence is TGCGCCAGCAGCTGGGGAACTGGAGCCCCAGAGAGTAATGAGCAGTTCTTC. Protein product: CASSWGTGAPESNEQFF. The whole variable domain, filled in from reference TRBV5-1 and TRBJ2-1, reads KAGVTQTPRYLIKTRGQQVTLSCSPISGHRSVSWYQQTPGQGLQFLFEYFSETQRNKGNFPGRFSGRQFSNSRSEMNVSTLELGDSALYLCASSWGTGAPESNEQFFGPGTRLTVL.

The sample holds a few counts of this clonotype. The chain uses TRBV29-1 and TRBJ2-3; D not certain. V was pared by 4 bases and J by 2 bases, with 10 bases between. The CDR3 is made up of 13 amino acids. CDR1 and CDR2 (germline): SQVTM, ANQGSEA. The CDR3 region is CSVGQRYTDTQYF. The DNA of the CDR3 is TGCAGCGTTGGTCAGAGGTACACAGATACGCAGTATTTT.

With respect to this clonotype: The junction shows a germline mismatch at one end, possibly a read error. The chain is built from TRBV20-1 and TRBJ2-5; the D gene is possibly TRBD1 (5 bases). Germline CDR1 DFQATT, CDR2 SNEGSKA (reference sequence). The CDR3 runs 12 residues. The CDR3 sequence: CSARKGQATQYF. The CDR3 coding sequence is TGCAGTGCTAGAAAGGGGCAAGCGACCCAGTACTTC.

The V gene is TRBV5-1, the J gene TRBJ1-1; the match to TRBD1 covers 7 bases. The CDR3 totals 13 residues. The germline V gene has CDR1 SGHRS and CDR2 YFSETQ. J gave up 8 bases and V 4 bases, and 8 bases lay outside the gene matches. As DNA, the CDR3 is TGCGCCAGCAGCCCGACAGGGCAGGAAGAAGCTTTCTTT. This sequence encodes CASSPTGQEEAFF.

The chain recombines TRBV7-2 with TRBJ2-1, with 14 bases fitting TRBD2. The CDR3 length is 17 residues. With V trimmed by 5 bases and J by 5 bases, 8 bases remained unmatched. Germline CDR1 reads SGHTA; CDR2 reads FQGNSA. In nucleotides, the CDR3 is TGTGCCAGCAGCCCTAGGACTAGCGGGAGGATCCACAATGAGCAGTTCTTC. Translating it yields CASSPRTSGRIHNEQFF.

This chain joins TRBV3-1 and TRBJ2-7, with a tentative D call TRBD1 (5 bases). This CDR3 is built from 15 residues. Trimming removed 1 base from V and 6 bases from J, with 16 bases in between. From germline, CDR1 is LGHDT and CDR2 YNNKEL (reference sequence). The CDR3 reads CASSQGVGQGAEQYF. CDR3 nucleotide sequence: TGTGCCAGCAGCCAAGGAGTTGGCCAGGGCGCCGAGCAGTACTTC.